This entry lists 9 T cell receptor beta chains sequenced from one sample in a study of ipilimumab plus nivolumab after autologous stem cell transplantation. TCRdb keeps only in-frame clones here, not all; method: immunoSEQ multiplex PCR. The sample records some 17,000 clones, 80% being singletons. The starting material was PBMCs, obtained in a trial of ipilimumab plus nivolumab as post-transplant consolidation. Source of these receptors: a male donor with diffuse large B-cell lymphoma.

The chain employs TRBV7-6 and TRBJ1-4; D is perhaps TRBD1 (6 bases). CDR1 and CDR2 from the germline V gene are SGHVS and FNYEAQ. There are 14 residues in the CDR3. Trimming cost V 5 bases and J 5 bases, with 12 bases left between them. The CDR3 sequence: CASSASGENEKLFF. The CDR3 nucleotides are TGTGCCAGCAGCGCCTCAGGGGAGAATGAAAAACTGTTTTTT. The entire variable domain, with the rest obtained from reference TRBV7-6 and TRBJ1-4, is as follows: GAGVSQSPRYKVTKRGQDVALRCDPISGHVSLYWYRQALGQGPEFLTYFNYEAQQDKSGLPNDRFSAERPEGSISTLTIQRTEQRDSAMYRCASSASGENEKLFFGSGTQLSVL.

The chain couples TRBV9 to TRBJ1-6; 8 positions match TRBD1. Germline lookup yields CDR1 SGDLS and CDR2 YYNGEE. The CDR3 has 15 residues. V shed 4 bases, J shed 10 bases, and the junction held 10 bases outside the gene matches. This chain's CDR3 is CASSPPGQGFSPLHF. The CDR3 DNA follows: TGTGCCAGCAGCCCACCAGGACAGGGATTCTCACCCCTCCACTTT. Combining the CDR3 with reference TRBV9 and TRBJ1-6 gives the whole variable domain DSGVTQTPKHLITATGQRVTLRCSPRSGDLSVYWYQQSLDQGLQFLIQYYNGEERAKGNILERFSAQQFPDLHSELNLSSLELGDSALYFCASSPPGQGFSPLHFGNGTRLTVT.

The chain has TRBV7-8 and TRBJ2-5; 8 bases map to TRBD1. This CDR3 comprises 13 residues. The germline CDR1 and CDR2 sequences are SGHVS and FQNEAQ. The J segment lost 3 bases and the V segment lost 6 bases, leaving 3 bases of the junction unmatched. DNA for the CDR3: TGTGCCAGCAGTAAGGGACAGGAAGAGACCCAGTACTTC. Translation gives CASSKGQEETQYF.

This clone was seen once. Here the CDR3 reads CASRDNTNTGELFF. The CDR3 bases are TGTGCCAGCAGAGATAACACAAACACCGGGGAGCTGTTTTTT. The chain couples TRBV9 to TRBJ2-2; no definite D call. CDR3 length equals 14 residues. V dropped 5 bases and J dropped 2 bases, with 10 bases sitting between them. Germline CDR1 and CDR2: SGDLS and YYNGEE.

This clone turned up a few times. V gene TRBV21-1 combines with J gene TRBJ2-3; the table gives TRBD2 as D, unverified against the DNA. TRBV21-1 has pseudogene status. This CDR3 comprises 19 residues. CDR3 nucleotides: TGTGCTCGAACGACGTGGGCCGGGACTAGCGGGGGGTTGGCAGATACGCAGTATTTT. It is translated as CARTTWAGTSGGLADTQYF.

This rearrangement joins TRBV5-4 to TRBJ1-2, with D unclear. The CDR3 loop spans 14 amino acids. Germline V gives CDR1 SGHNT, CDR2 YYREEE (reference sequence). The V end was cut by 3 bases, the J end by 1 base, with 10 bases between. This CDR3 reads CASSSSGFNYGYTF. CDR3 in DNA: TGTGCCAGCAGCTCATCGGGGTTTAACTATGGCTACACCTTC.

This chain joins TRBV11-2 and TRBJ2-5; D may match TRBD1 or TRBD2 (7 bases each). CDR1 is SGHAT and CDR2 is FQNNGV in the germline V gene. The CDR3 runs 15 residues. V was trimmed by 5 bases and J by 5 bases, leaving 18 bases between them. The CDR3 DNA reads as TGTGCCAGCAGCCCCCTCGGGGGAGGGGGCGAGACCCAGTACTTC. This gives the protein CASSPLGGGGETQYF.

CDR3 in amino acids: CASRRDSRETQYF. Written as DNA, the CDR3 is TGCGCCAGCAGAAGGGACTCTAGAGAGACCCAGTACTTC. The J gene is TRBJ2-5, the V gene TRBV5-1; a possible D gene is TRBD2 (6 bases). The CDR3 extends over 13 amino acids. Germline V CDR1 and CDR2: SGHRS, YFSETQ. V was cut by 5 bases and J by 4 bases, with 12 bases left in between.

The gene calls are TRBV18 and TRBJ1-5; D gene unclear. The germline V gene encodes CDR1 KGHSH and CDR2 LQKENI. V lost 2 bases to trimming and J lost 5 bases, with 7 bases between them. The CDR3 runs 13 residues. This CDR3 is CASSPSTDQPQHF. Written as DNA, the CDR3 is TGTGCCAGCTCACCATCTACAGATCAGCCCCAGCATTTT.